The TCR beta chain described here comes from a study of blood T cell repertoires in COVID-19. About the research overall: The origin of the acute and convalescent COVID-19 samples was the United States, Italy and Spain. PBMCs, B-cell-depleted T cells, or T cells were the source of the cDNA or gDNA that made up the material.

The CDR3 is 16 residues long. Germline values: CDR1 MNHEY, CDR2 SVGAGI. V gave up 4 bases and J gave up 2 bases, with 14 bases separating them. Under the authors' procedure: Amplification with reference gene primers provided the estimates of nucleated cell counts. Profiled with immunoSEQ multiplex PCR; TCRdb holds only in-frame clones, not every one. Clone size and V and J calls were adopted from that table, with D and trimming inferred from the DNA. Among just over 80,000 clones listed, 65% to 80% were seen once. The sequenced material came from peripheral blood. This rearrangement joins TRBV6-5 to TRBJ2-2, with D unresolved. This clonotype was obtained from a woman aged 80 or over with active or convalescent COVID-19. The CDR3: CASSSAQDSNTGELFF. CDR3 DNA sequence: TGTGCCAGCAGTTCCGCCCAAGACTCTAACACCGGGGAGCTGTTTTTT.